The clone carrying this T cell receptor (beta chain) was observed many times. Its target is unknown. The authors ran a second PCR of about 7 to 12 cycles using a sample-barcoded 5' primer and a J-beta primer mix. TCRdb re-analysed the 5' RACE reads in MiXCR, keeping a single row per CDR3 protein. Among roughly 680,000 distinct CDR3 sequences listed, over 40% were seen once. Looked up from germline, CDR1 is SGHRS and CDR2 is YFSETQ. Trimming shortened V by 4 bases and J by 1 base, and 11 bases separated the two germline ends. The CDR3 totals 14 residues. The entry originates in a study of blood T cells in healthy people across ages. Findings of the study overall: Expanded clonotype changes were possibly confounded by unknown donor CMV status.

No fewer than 5 micrograms of total RNA were isolated from every sample. Sequences were obtained from blood. The chain combines TRBV5-1 with TRBJ1-1; D remains unclear. The sequence derives from a woman older than 75 in good health. The CDR3 DNA is TGCGCCAGCAGCGTTCCGGAGGGGAACACTGAAGCTTTCTTT. Translation: CASSVPEGNTEAFF.